Listed below are T cell receptor beta chains from one sample, sequenced in a study of blood T cell repertoires in COVID-19. The repertoire was sequenced with immunoSEQ multiplex PCR; TCRdb's copy has only in-frame clones and lacks some. The sample gives 130,000 or so clones, 88% of which show up once; about 10% is in the top ten. Material for sequencing was peripheral blood. These receptors all stem from a man in his sixties with active or convalescent COVID-19. Each CDR3 is given with its conserved first and last residue. The D gene is left open where the match is weak. Clone size is stated in some rows and not others, as once, few, many or a class when expanded.

len	v_gene	d_gene	abundance	j_gene	CDR3nt	CDR3aa
13	TRBV28	NA	NA	TRBJ1-4	TGTGCCAGCAGTAGTGGGCCAATAGGGGAACTGTTTTTT	CASSSGPIGELFF
17	TRBV2	TRBD2	once	TRBJ2-3	TGTGCCAGCACCGACCTAGCGGCGGGCGCCCTTTGGGAAACGCAGTATTTT	CASTDLAAGALWETQYF
15	TRBV6-5	NA	NA	TRBJ2-2	TGTGCCAGCAGCACAAGGGACTTCCCCACCGGGGAGCTGTTTTTT	CASSTRDFPTGELFF
15	TRBV5-4	TRBD2	NA	TRBJ2-7	TGTGCCAGCAGCCGGACTAGCGGTAGCTCCTACGAGCAGTACTTC	CASSRTSGSSYEQYF
16	TRBV11-2	NA	NA	TRBJ2-3	TGTGCCAGCAGCTTACCAATCCGGACTACCACAGATACGCAGTATTTT	CASSLPIRTTTDTQYF
14	TRBV5-4	TRBD1	NA	TRBJ2-5	TGTGCCAGCAGCCGGGGACAGGGGGATGAGACCCAGTACTTC	CASSRGQGDETQYF
16	TRBV7-8	NA	NA	TRBJ1-1	TGTGCCAGCAGCTTAATGTCGGACAGCGTGAACACTGAAGCTTTCTTT	CASSLMSDSVNTEAFF
15	TRBV13	NA	NA	TRBJ2-1	TGTGCCAGCAGCTCATCCCGGGGGTGGGGTAATGAGCAGTTCTTC	CASSSSRGWGNEQFF
13	TRBV19	NA	NA	TRBJ2-3	TGTGCCAGTAGTTCAGGGGACACAGATACGCAGTATTTT	CASSSGDTDTQYF
16	TRBV5-6	TRBD1	NA	TRBJ2-7	TGTGCCAGCAGCCCCTACCCGGGACAGGGTATACACGAGCAGTACTTC	CASSPYPGQGIHEQYF
15	TRBV9	TRBD1	NA	TRBJ2-7	TGTGCCAGCAGCGGGGGACAGGGGGTGGACTACGAGCAGTACTTC	CASSGGQGVDYEQYF
14	TRBV10-2	NA	NA	TRBJ2-5	TGCGCCAGCGGGCGATACAGCACTCAAGAGACCCAGTACTTC	CASGRYSTQETQYF
15	TRBV6-6	NA	NA	TRBJ1-1	TGTGCCAGCAGTTGGCACGGCTCGGGAGACACTGAAGCTTTCTTT	CASSWHGSGDTEAFF
15	TRBV27	TRBD1	NA	TRBJ1-2	TGTGCCAGCACCTTGAGGACAGGGTCGGGGTATGGCTACACCTTC	CASTLRTGSGYGYTF
13	TRBV9	NA	NA	TRBJ1-2	TGTGCCAGCAGCGTGAACGGAGGCTATGGCTACACCTTC	CASSVNGGYGYTF
12	TRBV29-1	NA	NA	TRBJ1-3	TGCAGCGTTGAACAGGGGCGAAACACCATATATTTT	CSVEQGRNTIYF
14	TRBV7-6	NA	NA	TRBJ1-1	TGTGCCAGCTGGAGCAGGGAAAGTGGCACTGAAGCTTTCTTT	CASWSRESGTEAFF
14	TRBV14	NA	NA	TRBJ2-7	TGTGCCAGCAGCCAAGGCAGGGGGGCCTACGAGCAGTACTTC	CASSQGRGAYEQYF
15	TRBV6-5	TRBD1	NA	TRBJ2-1	TGTGCCAGCAGTTACAGACAGGGGGCCTACAATGAGCAGTTCTTC	CASSYRQGAYNEQFF
15	TRBV7-9	NA	NA	TRBJ2-7	TGTGCCAGCAGCTTTTTCACAGGGAGCTCCTACGAGCAGTACTTC	CASSFFTGSSYEQYF
13	TRBV9	NA	NA	TRBJ2-2	TGTGCCAGCAGCGCCACAATGACCGGGGAGCTGTTTTTT	CASSATMTGELFF
15	TRBV5-5	TRBD1	NA	TRBJ1-5	TGTGCCAGCAGCTTAGAGGGGGGACAGTATCAGCCCCAGCATTTT	CASSLEGGQYQPQHF
16	TRBV6-5	TRBD1	NA	TRBJ1-2	TGTGCCAGCAGTTACTCAGGGGACAGGGCCATCTATGGCTACACCTTC	CASSYSGDRAIYGYTF
16	TRBV9	NA	NA	TRBJ1-3	TGTGCCAGCAGCGTAGATTTAGCAGGGGAAGGAAACACCATATATTTT	CASSVDLAGEGNTIYF
15	TRBV3-1/TRBV3-2	TRBD1	once	TRBJ2-6	TGTGCCAGCAGCCACAGGGGGTCTGGGGCCAACGTCCTGACTTTC	CASSHRGSGANVLTF
14	TRBV19	TRBD1	NA	TRBJ1-5	TGTGCCAGTACCGAAACAGGGGGCGGACAGCCCCAGCATTTT	CASTETGGGQPQHF